This TCR beta chain is from a study of T cells in Graves' hyperthyroidism and ophthalmopathy. Exclusion of a patient resulted from uncontrolled infection, other autoimmune disease, pregnancy or lactation. There were TCR beta CDR3 regions amplified from RNA transcripts. Researchers ran a first-round RT-PCR on the TCR CDR3 using the HTBI primer set. TCRdb re-derived calls from the multiplex PCR reads in MiXCR, one entry per CDR3 protein. Found here are 300,000 to 450,000 distinct CDR3 sequences, about a sixth of them singletons; the top ten hold more than 30%. This CDR3 comprises 16 residues. Unmatched junction bases numbered 12, after V lost 5 bases and J lost 7 bases. Germline values: CDR1 SEHNR, CDR2 FQNEAQ (reference sequence).

This rearrangement joins TRBV7-9 to TRBJ2-1, with TRBD2 identical over 9 bases. The source material was blood. The source is a woman between 25 and 40 years old with Graves' hyperthyroidism that later progressed to Graves' ophthalmopathy. CDR3 in amino acids: CASSPRRLAEDNEQFF. For the CDR3, the DNA is TGTGCCAGCAGCCCTAGGCGACTAGCGGAAGATAATGAGCAGTTCTTC.